This T cell receptor beta chain was identified during a study of shared clonotypes between healthy human individuals. Overall study: Each donor's CD8 memory used one plate, CD8 naive two, each CD4 subset three.

General observations from the study: Limited genetic and exposure-history diversity came from having few donors.

V shed 5 bases, J shed 4 bases, and the junction held 3 bases outside the gene matches. This CDR3 contains 14 residues. Germline assignment: CDR1 MNHEY and CDR2 SVGAGI. Assay execution proceeded at the deep level. Measured with immunoSEQ multiplex PCR; TCRdb has only the in-frame clones, and not every one. The sample records about 2.4 million clones, approximately 93% being singletons. The donors were adults (healthy and HIV-negative) with no recent acute infections or vaccinations. About this clone: Its target is not known.

The receptor comes from a man between 18 and 35 years old in good health. Some clones in this sample may be carry-over from other donors' samples. The sequenced sample was naive CD4+ T cells from PBMCs. Subset of the sample: CD45RA+ positively selected. The chain carries TRBV6-5 and TRBJ2-5, with 11 bases lining up with TRBD2. The CDR3 spells CASSTGTSGETQYF. The CDR3, as DNA: TGTGCCAGCAGTACCGGGACTAGCGGAGAGACCCAGTACTTC.